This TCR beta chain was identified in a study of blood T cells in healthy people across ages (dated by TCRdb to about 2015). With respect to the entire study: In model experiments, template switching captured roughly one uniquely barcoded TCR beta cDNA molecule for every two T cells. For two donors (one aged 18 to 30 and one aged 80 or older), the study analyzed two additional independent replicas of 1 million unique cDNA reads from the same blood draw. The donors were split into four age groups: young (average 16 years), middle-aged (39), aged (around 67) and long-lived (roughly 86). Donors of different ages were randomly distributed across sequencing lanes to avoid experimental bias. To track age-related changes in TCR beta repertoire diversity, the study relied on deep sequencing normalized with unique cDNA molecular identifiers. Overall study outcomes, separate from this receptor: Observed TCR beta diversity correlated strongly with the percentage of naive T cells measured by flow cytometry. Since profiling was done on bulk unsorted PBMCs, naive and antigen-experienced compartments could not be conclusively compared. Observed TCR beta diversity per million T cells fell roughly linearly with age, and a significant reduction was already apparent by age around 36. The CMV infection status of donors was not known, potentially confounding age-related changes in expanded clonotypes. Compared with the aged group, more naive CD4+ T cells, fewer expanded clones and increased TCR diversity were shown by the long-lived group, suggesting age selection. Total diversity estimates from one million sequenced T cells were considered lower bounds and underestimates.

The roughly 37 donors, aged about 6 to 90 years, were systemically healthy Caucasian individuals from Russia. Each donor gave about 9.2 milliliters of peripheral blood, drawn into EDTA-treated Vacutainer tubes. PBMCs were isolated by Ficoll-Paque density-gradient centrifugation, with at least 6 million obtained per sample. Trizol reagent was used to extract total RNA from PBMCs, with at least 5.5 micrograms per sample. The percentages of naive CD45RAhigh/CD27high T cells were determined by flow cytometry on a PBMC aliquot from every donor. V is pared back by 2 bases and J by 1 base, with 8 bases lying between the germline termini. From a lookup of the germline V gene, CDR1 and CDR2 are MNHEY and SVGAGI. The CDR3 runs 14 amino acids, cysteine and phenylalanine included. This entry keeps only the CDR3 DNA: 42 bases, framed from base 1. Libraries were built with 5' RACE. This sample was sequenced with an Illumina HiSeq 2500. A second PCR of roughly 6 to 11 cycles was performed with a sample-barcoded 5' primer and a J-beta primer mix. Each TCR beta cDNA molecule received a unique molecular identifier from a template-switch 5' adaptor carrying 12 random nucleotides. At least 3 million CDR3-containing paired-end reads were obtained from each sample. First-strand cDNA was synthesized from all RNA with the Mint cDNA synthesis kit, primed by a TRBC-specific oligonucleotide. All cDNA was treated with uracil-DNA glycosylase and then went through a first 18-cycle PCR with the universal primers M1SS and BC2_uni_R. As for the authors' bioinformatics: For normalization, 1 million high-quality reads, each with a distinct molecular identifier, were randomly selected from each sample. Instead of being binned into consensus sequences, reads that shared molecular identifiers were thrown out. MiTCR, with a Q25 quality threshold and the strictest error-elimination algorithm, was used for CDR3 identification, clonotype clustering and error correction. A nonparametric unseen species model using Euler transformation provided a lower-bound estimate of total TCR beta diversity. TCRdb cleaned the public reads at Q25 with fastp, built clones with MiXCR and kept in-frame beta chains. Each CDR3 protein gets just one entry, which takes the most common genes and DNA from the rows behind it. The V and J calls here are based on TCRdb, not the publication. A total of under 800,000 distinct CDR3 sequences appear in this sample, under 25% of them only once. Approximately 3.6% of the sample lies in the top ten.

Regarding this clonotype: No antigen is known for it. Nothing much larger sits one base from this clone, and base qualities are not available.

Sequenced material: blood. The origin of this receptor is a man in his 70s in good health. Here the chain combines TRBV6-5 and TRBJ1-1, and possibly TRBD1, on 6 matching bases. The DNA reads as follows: TGTGCCAGCAGTTACAGGGACACGAACACTGAAGCTTTCTTT. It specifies CASSYRDTNTEAFF.